These 10 T cell receptor beta chains originate from one sample sequenced in a study of T cells in Graves' hyperthyroidism and ophthalmopathy. Amplification yielded TCR beta CDR3 regions, with RNA transcripts as the source. The primer set for the first-round RT-PCR of the TCR CDR3 was HTBI. TCRdb re-analysed the multiplex PCR reads in MiXCR, keeping a single row per CDR3 protein. The sample yields around 340,000 distinct CDR3 sequences, roughly 21% seen once. The specimen sequenced was blood. Every receptor here comes from a woman aged 45-65 years with Graves' hyperthyroidism.

The rearrangement joins TRBV27 to TRBJ2-7; D might be TRBD1 or TRBD2, each matching 6 bases. This CDR3 has 13 amino acids. V gave up 8 bases and J gave up 7 bases, with 18 bases separating them. Germline V gives CDR1 MNHEY, CDR2 SMNVEV (reference sequence). CDR3 nucleotide sequence: TGTGCCAGCGGTCGGAGGGGGGATTGGGAGCAGTACTTC. Protein product: CASGRRGDWEQYF.

In this sample, this clonotype turned up many times. This sequence joins TRBV5-1 and TRBJ1-1; D possibly corresponds to TRBD1 (6 bases). The CDR3 totals 14 residues. V lost 3 bases and J lost 0, with 9 bases in between. CDR1 is SGHRS, CDR2 YFSETQ, per germline. In nucleotides, the CDR3 is TGCGCCAGCAGCTACGACAGGATGAACACTGAAGCTTTCTTT. It specifies CASSYDRMNTEAFF.

The J gene is TRBJ2-1, the V gene TRBV6-2 or TRBV6-3; 9 bases are a match to TRBD2. This CDR3 region has 15 residues. V was pared by 7 bases and J by 0 bases, with 4 bases of the junction left unmatched. The germline V gene encodes CDR1 MNHEY and CDR2 SVGEGT. This chain's CDR3 is CASNIAGASYNEQFF. In DNA form, the CDR3 reads TGTGCCAGCAATATAGCGGGAGCCTCCTACAATGAGCAGTTCTTC.

This clonotype was seen at least ten times. The rearrangement links TRBV27 to TRBJ2-1; TRBD1 might be the D (6 bases). V was shortened by 3 bases and J by 4 bases, with 13 bases between the two germline ends. The germline V gene encodes CDR1 MNHEY and CDR2 SMNVEV (reference sequence). CDR3 length: 15 residues. CDR3 nucleotides: TGTGCCAGCAGTTTTACTCAGGGGAATTACAATGAGCAGTTCTTC. Translating it yields CASSFTQGNYNEQFF.

Written as DNA, the CDR3 is TGCGCCAGCAGCGAGGGACAGATAACCGGAAACACCATATATTTT. This codes for CASSEGQITGNTIYF. This chain joins TRBV5-1 and TRBJ1-3; 7 bases agree with TRBD1. Looked up from germline, CDR1 is SGHRS and CDR2 is YFSETQ. V lost 4 bases, J lost 4 bases, and 8 bases stayed unmatched. The CDR3 is 15 amino acids. Using reference TRBV5-1 and TRBJ1-3 for the parts outside the CDR3, the full variable domain is KAGVTQTPRYLIKTRGQQVTLSCSPISGHRSVSWYQQTPGQGLQFLFEYFSETQRNKGNFPGRFSGRQFSNSRSEMNVSTLELGDSALYLCASSEGQITGNTIYFGEGSWLTVV.

This clonotype was recorded at least ten times. This chain joins TRBV18 and TRBJ2-2; 9 bases map to TRBD1. After removal of 4 bases from V and 4 bases from J, the junction contained 4 bases not matched to a gene. Germline lookup yields CDR1 KGHSH and CDR2 LQKENI. This CDR3 comprises 15 residues. CDR3 nucleotides: TGTGCCAGCTCACGCGAGACAGGGGGCACCGGGGAGCTGTTTTTT. This gives the protein CASSRETGGTGELFF.

This clonotype was detected only a few times. The chain employs TRBV25-1 and TRBJ1-2; D is unclear. Per germline, CDR1 MGHDK and CDR2 SYGVNS. V was cut by 3 bases and J by 4 bases, with 6 bases left in between. The CDR3 is 12 residues long. The CDR3 nucleotides are TGTGCCAGCAGTGATCCGATCTATGGCTACACCTTC. This gives the protein CASSDPIYGYTF.

This clonotype was detected a few times. V gene TRBV7-8 combines with J gene TRBJ1-3; no reliable D call. The germline V and J ends were trimmed by 2 bases and 5 bases, with 7 bases remaining between them. This CDR3 is 13 amino acids long. Germline loops: CDR1 SGHVS, CDR2 FQNEAQ. CDR3 sequence reads: CASSLSPRNTIYF. In nucleotides, the CDR3 is TGTGCCAGCAGCTTATCCCCCAGAAACACCATATATTTT.

This clonotype was seen repeatedly, ten times or more. V usage is TRBV4-1 and J usage is TRBJ2-2; 14 positions agree with TRBD2. Per the germline V gene, CDR1 is MGHRA and CDR2 is YSYEKL. After removal of 2 bases from V and 7 bases from J, the junction contained 6 bases not matched to a gene. The CDR3 is 17 residues long. Written as DNA, the CDR3 is TGCGCCAGCAGCCAACGACTAGCGGGGGGGCTGGACGGGGAGCTGTTTTTT. It yields the protein CASSQRLAGGLDGELFF.

Details on this clonotype: This may be a read error, as it is one base from a much larger clone. This sequence joins TRBV7-8 and TRBJ1-2; 9 nucleotides agree with TRBD1. CDR1 is SGHVS and CDR2 is FQNEAQ in the germline V gene. Trimming at V came to 7 bases and at J to 4 bases, leaving 10 bases not matched to a gene. The CDR3 length is 15 residues. CDR3 sequence (DNA): TGTGCCAGCAAACGAAACCGGGACAGGGCCTATGGCTACACCTTC. Translating it yields CASKRNRDRAYGYTF.